The clone carrying this TCR beta chain was found a few times. A single record per CDR3 protein comes from TCRdb applying MiXCR to the 5' RACE reads. This table holds about 100,000 distinct CDR3 sequences, around 10% found once. The sample belongs to a study of T-cell memory formation after mild COVID-19. V gave up 4 bases and J gave up 4 bases; unmatched junction bases: 6. There are 15 residues in the CDR3. Looked up from germline, CDR1 is SGHDT and CDR2 is YYEEEE. The chain joins TRBV5-6 to TRBJ2-2; 8 bases align to TRBD2. Input material: PBMCs or a T cell subset sorted from them (not recorded which). This TCR came from a man aged 18 to 29 who had mild COVID-19 (a few samples of this study predate the infection). Cell type and time point are not known. CDR3 amino acids: CASSMGLEGTGELFF. The DNA for the CDR3 is TGTGCCAGCAGCATGGGACTAGAGGGCACCGGGGAGCTGTTTTTT. Together with reference TRBV5-6 and TRBJ2-2, the CDR3 gives the full variable domain: DAGVTQSPTHLIKTRGQQVTLRCSPKSGHDTVSWYQQALGQGPQFIFQYYEEEERQRGNFPDRFSGHQFPNYSSELNVNALLLGDSALYLCASSMGLEGTGELFFGEGSRLTVL.